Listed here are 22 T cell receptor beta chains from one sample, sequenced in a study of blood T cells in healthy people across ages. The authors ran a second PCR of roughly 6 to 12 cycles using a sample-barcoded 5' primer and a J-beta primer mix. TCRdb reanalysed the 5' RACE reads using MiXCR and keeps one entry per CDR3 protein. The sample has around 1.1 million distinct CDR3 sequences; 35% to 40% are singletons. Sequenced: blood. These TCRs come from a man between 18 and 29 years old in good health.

CDR3 in amino acids: CASSGGRRGAGNTIYF. DNA of the CDR3: TGTGCCAGCAGTGGGGGACGTCGAGGGGCCGGAAACACCATATATTTT. V is TRBV25-1 and J is TRBJ1-3; a weak D match, TRBD1 (5 bases). This CDR3 region has 16 residues. V was trimmed by 4 bases and J by 4 bases, leaving 17 bases between them. CDR1 and CDR2 (germline): MGHDK, SYGVNS. Full variable domain (remainder filled in from reference TRBV25-1 and TRBJ1-3): EADIYQTPRYLVIGTGKKITLECSQTMGHDKMYWYQQDPGMELHLIHYSYGVNSTEKGDLSSESTVSRIRTEHFPLTLESARPSHTSQYLCASSGGRRGAGNTIYFGEGSWLTVV.

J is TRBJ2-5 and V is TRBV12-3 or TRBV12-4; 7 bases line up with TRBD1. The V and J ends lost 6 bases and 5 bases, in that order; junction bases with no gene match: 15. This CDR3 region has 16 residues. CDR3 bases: TGTGCCAGCAGCCATTACGGGACAGCCACTCCCGAGACCCAGTACTTC. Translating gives CASSHYGTATPETQYF.

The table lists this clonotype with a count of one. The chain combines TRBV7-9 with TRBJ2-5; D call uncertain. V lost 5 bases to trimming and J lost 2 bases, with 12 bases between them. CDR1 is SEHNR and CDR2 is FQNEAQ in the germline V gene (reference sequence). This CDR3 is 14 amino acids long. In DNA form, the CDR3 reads TGTGCCAGCAGCCGATCGATCGGACAAGAGACCCAGTACTTC. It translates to CASSRSIGQETQYF.

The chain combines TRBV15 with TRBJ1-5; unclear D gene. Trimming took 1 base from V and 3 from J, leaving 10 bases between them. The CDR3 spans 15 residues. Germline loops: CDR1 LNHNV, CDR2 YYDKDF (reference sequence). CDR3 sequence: CATSRARANNQPQHF. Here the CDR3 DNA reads TGTGCCACCAGCAGAGCTCGGGCTAACAATCAGCCCCAGCATTTT.

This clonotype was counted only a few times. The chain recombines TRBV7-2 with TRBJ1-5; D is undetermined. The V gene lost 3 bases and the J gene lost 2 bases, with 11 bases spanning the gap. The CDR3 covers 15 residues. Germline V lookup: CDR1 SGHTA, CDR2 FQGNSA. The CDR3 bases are TGTGCCAGCAGCTTTTTCTCGAGGGGCAATCAGCCCCAGCATTTT. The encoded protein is CASSFFSRGNQPQHF.

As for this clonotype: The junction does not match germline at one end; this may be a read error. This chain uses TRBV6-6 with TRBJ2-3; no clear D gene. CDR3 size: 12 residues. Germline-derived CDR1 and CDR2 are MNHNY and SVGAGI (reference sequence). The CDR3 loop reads CAGSYGAPGQYF. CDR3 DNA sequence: TGTGCCGGCAGTTACGGTGCCCCGGGGCAGTATTTT.

CDR3 amino acids: CASSQDSFEGTQYF. CDR3 nucleotide sequence: TGTGCCAGCAGCCAAGACAGCTTTGAGGGGACCCAGTACTTC. This sequence joins TRBV7-2 and TRBJ2-5; D possibly matches TRBD1 or TRBD2 (5 bases each). The length of the CDR3 is 14 residues. Germline CDR1 SGHTA, CDR2 FQGNSA. Trimming cost V 5 bases and J 7 bases, with 17 bases left between them.

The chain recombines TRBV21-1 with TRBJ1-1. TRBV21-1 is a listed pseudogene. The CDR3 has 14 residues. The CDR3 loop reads CASSKEEHSTRAFF. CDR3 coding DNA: TGTGCCAGCAGCAAGGAGGAACACTCCACACGAGCTTTCTTT.

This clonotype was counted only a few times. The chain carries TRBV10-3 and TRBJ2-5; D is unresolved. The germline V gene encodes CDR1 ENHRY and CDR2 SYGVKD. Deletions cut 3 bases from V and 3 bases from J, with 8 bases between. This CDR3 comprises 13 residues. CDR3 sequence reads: CAISDAEKETQYF. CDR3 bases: TGTGCCATCAGTGATGCGGAAAAAGAGACCCAGTACTTC.

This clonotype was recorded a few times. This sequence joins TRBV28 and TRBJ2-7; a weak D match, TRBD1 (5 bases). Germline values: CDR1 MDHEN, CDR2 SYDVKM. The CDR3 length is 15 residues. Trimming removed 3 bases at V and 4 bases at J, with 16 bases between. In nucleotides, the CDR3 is TGTGCCAGCAGTTTCTCTACCCGACAGAAATACGAGCAGTACTTC. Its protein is CASSFSTRQKYEQYF.

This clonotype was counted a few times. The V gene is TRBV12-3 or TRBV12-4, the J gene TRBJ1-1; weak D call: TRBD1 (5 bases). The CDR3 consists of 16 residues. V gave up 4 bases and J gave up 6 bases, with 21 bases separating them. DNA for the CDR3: TGTGCCAGCAGTTATAACCCCCCAGGGCTGAGGGCTGAAGCTTTCTTT. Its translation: CASSYNPPGLRAEAFF.

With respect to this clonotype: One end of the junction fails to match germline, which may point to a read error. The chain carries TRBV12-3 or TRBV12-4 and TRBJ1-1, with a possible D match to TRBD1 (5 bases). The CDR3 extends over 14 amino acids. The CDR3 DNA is TGTGCCGGCAGTTCCGGGCAGGGCTACACTAAAGCTTTCTTT. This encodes CAGSSGQGYTKAFF.

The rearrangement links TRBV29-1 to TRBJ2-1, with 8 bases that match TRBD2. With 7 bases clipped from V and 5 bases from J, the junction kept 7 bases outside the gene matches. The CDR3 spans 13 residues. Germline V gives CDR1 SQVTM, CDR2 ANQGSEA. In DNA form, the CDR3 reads TGCAGCGCCCCCCCCGGGGGGGACAATGAGCAGTTCTTC. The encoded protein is CSAPPGGDNEQFF.

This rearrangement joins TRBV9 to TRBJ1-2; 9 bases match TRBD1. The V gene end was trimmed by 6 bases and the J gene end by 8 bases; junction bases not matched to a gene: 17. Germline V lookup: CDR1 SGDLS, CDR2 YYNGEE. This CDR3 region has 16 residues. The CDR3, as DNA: TGTGCCAGCACCTCCGAACAGGGGGCTAGACCCCGGGGCTACACCTTC. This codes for CASTSEQGARPRGYTF.

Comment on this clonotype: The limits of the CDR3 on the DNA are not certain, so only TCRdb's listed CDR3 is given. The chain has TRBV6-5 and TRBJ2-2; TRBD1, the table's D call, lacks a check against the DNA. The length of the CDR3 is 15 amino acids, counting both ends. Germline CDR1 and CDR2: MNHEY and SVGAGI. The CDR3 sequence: CASSPGTLRAGELFF.

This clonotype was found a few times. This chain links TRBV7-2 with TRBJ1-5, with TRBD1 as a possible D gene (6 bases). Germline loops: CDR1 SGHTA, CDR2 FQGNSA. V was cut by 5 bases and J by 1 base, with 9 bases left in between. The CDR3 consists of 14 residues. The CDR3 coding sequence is TGTGCCAGCAGCGCCGGGACAAGCAATCAGCCCCAGCATTTT. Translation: CASSAGTSNQPQHF.

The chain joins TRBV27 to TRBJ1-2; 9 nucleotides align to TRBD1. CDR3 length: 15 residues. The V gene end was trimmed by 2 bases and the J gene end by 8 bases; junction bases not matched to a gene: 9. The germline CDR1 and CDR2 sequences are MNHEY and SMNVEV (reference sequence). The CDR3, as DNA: TGTGCCAGCAGTTTAAAGCCACAGGGGGCGCGGGGCTACACCTTC. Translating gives CASSLKPQGARGYTF.

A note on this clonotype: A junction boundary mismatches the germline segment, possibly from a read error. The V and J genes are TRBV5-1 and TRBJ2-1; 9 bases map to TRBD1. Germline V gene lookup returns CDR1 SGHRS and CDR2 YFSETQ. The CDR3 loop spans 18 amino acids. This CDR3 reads CASTRGQGYLSSHNEQFF. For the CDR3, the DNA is TGCGCCAGCACGCGGGGACAGGGTTACCTAAGCTCCCACAATGAGCAGTTCTTC. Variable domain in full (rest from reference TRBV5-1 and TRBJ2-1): KAGVTQTPRYLIKTRGQQVTLSCSPISGHRSVSWYQQTPGQGLQFLFEYFSETQRNKGNFPGRFSGRQFSNSRSEMNVSTLELGDSALYLCASTRGQGYLSSHNEQFFGPGTRLTVL.

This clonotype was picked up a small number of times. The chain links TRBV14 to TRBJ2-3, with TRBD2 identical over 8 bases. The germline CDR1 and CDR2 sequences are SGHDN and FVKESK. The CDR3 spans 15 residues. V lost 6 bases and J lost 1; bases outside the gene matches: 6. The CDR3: CASRGLGQGTDTQYF. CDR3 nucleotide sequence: TGTGCCAGCAGGGGACTAGGCCAAGGCACAGATACGCAGTATTTT. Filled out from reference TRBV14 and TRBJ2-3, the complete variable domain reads EAGVTQFPSHSVIEKGQTVTLRCDPISGHDNLYWYRRVMGKEIKFLLHFVKESKQDESGMPNNRFLAERTGGTYSTLKVQPAELEDSGVYFCASRGLGQGTDTQYFGPGTRLTVL.

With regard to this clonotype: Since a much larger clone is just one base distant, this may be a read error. Here the CDR3 reads CSARTGTPNYNEQYF. CDR3 DNA sequence: TGCAGTGCTAGAACGGGGACGCCCAACTACAATGAGCAGTACTTC. The rearrangement links TRBV20-1 to TRBJ2-1; perhaps D is TRBD1 or TRBD2 (5 bases each). The DNA end is more similar to TRBJ2-7, so the J call may be wrong. Germline assignment: CDR1 DFQATT and CDR2 SNEGSKA (reference sequence). The CDR3 consists of 15 residues.

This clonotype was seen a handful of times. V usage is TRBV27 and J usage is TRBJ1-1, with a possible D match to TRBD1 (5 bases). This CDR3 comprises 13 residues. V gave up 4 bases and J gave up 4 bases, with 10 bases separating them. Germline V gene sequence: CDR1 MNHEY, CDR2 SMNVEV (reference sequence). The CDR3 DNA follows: TGTGCCAGCAGTTATGCAGGGCCCACTGAAGCTTTCTTT. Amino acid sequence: CASSYAGPTEAFF.

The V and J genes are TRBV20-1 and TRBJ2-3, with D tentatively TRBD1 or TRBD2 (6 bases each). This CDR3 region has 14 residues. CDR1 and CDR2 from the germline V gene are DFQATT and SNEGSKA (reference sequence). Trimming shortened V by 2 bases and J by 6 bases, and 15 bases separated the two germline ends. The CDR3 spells CSARKTGRLDTQYF. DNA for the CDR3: TGCAGTGCTAGAAAAACAGGGAGGTTGGATACGCAGTATTTT.